Here is one T cell receptor (beta chain) with its context. The antigen is not known. Carrying unique molecular identifiers, the cDNA also gained a universal primer site through template switching. In TCRdb, the 5' RACE reads were re-called with MiXCR into one record per CDR3 protein. Altogether a few hundred thousand distinct CDR3 sequences are present, roughly 8% being singletons, with the ten largest covering less than 4%. This sample is part of a study of identical twins. Study-wide results and caveats: In drawing conclusions, the study used cross-sectional statistical analysis and did not follow the same donors. With monozygotic twins, out-of-frame TCR alpha sharing exceeded what models estimated. A lower insertion count was a feature of abundant cord blood beta clonotypes, with no such feature in memory repertoires.

Germline V gene lookup returns CDR1 MNHNS and CDR2 SASEGT. The CDR3 extends over 16 amino acids. V gave up 3 bases and J gave up 0 bases, with 15 bases separating them. These data were likewise used in another study, on yellow fever vaccine responses in identical twins.

The specimen sequenced was CD8+ T cells sorted from blood. V usage is TRBV6-1 and J usage is TRBJ2-7, with D perhaps matching TRBD2 (5 bases). The sequence was collected from a woman younger than 30 in good health. CDR3 residues: CASSDRGSLFSYEQYF. The CDR3 coding sequence is TGTGCCAGCAGTGACCGAGGGTCCTTATTCTCCTACGAGCAGTACTTC.